One sample yielded the 10 T cell receptor beta chains listed below, sequenced in a study of neurological immune-mediated disorders. MiXCR, applied by TCRdb to the 5' RACE reads, yields one record per CDR3 protein. The sample yields more than 70,000 distinct CDR3 sequences, approximately 17% seen once. Sequencing input: PBMCs. The source is a woman aged 40-49 years in good health.

In its sample, this clonotype was seen a few times. V and J are TRBV5-1 and TRBJ2-7; D remains ambiguous. This CDR3 region has 14 residues. The germline CDR1 and CDR2 sequences are SGHRS and YFSETQ. Trimming shortened V by 4 bases and J by 5 bases, and 16 bases separated the two germline ends. CDR3 DNA: TGCGCCAGCAGCACCCGGGTCAGCGCCAACGAGCAGTACTTC. It specifies CASSTRVSANEQYF.

The chain recombines TRBV6-5 with TRBJ1-1; D not certain. This CDR3 has 14 amino acids. The germline CDR1 and CDR2 sequences are MNHEY and SVGAGI. Trimming took 2 bases from V and 2 from J, leaving 9 bases between them. The CDR3: CASSYMGSNTEAFF. CDR3 coding DNA: TGTGCCAGCAGTTACATGGGATCCAACACTGAAGCTTTCTTT.

The chain recombines TRBV21-1 with TRBJ1-5. TRBV21-1 is recorded as a pseudogene. This CDR3 contains 15 residues. CDR3: CASSHGTRSNQHQHF. The CDR3 bases are TGTGCCAGCAGCCACGGGACTAGGAGCAATCAGCACCAGCATTTT.

Many counts were recorded for this clonotype. The CDR3 DNA is TGTGCCAGCAGTGGGGTGGGTTGGAATCAGCCCCAGCATTTT. It codes for CASSGVGWNQPQHF. The genes are TRBV2 and TRBJ1-5; D remains unclear. The CDR3 loop spans 14 amino acids. Germline CDR1 is SNHLY and CDR2 is FYNNEI. The ends were cut back, 4 bases at V and 4 bases at J, with 11 bases in the middle.

In its sample, this clonotype was seen many times. This chain links TRBV28 with TRBJ2-7; D might be TRBD1 (5 bases). The CDR3 contains 16 residues. Germline V gene data show CDR1 as MDHEN and CDR2 as SYDVKM. The V end lost 8 bases, the J end lost 2 bases, and 22 bases lay between the germline ends. The CDR3 sequence is CASSPISRQKAYEQYV. The DNA for the CDR3 is TGTGCCAGCTCACCAATCTCCCGACAGAAAGCCTACGAGCAGTACGTC.

This clonotype was seen many times. This chain uses TRBV7-2 with TRBJ2-5, with D tentatively TRBD2 (5 bases). Trimming took 3 bases from V and 5 from J, leaving 16 bases between them. Germline lookup yields CDR1 SGHTA and CDR2 FQGNSA. CDR3 length: 15 residues. The chain's CDR3 is CASSFPGRERETQYF. The CDR3 region has the DNA TGTGCCAGCAGCTTTCCCGGACGGGAAAGGGAGACCCAGTACTTC.

Many counts were recorded for this clonotype. The chain recombines TRBV20-1 with TRBJ2-3; 9 positions agree with TRBD2. CDR1 is DFQATT, CDR2 SNEGSKA, per germline (reference sequence). With 2 bases clipped from V and 2 bases from J, the junction kept 11 bases outside the gene matches. The CDR3 totals 17 residues. The CDR3 is CSARRLFAGGITDTQYF. The CDR3 DNA follows: TGCAGTGCTAGAAGGCTCTTCGCGGGGGGGATCACAGATACGCAGTATTTT.

This chain connects TRBV6-5 to TRBJ1-1; weak D call: TRBD1 (5 bases). V dropped 2 bases and J dropped 1 base, with 17 bases sitting between them. Germline V CDR1 and CDR2: MNHEY, SVGAGI. The CDR3 totals 17 residues. DNA for the CDR3: TGTGCCAGCAGTTACCGTGGGGCAAGGGTTTGGAACACTGAAGCTTTCTTT. Amino acid sequence: CASSYRGARVWNTEAFF.

The J gene is TRBJ2-7, the V gene TRBV20-1, with 7 bases fitting TRBD1. This CDR3 region has 13 residues. Germline CDR1 is DFQATT and CDR2 is SNEGSKA (reference sequence). Here the CDR3 reads CSASDRVSNEQYV. CDR3 DNA: TGCAGTGCTAGCGACAGGGTCTCCAACGAGCAGTACGTC.

There are a few counts of this clonotype. The chain recombines TRBV29-1 with TRBJ2-3; possible D gene TRBD1, 6 bases. The CDR3 spans 12 residues. Trimming took off 7 bases at V and 2 bases at J, with 10 bases between the two ends. From germline, CDR1 is SQVTM and CDR2 ANQGSEA. The CDR3 DNA reads as TGCAGCGCTCGGACAGACACAGATACGCAGTATTTT. It translates to CSARTDTDTQYF.